One and the same sample provided the 22 T cell receptor beta chains below, sequenced in a study of control samples from healthy donors and cancer patients. The repertoire was sequenced with immunoSEQ multiplex PCR; TCRdb's copy has only in-frame clones and lacks some. The sample includes over 65,000 clones, 94% of them seen just once. The sequencing input was blood. The receptors stem from a woman between 40 and 55 years old in good health.

The V gene is TRBV19, the J gene TRBJ2-6, with D perhaps TRBD1 (5 bases). Germline CDR1 is LNHDA and CDR2 is SQIVND (reference sequence). Trimming removed 7 bases from V and 0 bases from J, with 13 bases in between. This CDR3 region has 16 residues. The CDR3 reads CASTFTGSSGANVLTF. The CDR3 nucleotides are TGTGCCAGTACATTTACAGGTTCCTCTGGGGCCAACGTCCTGACTTTC.

For the CDR3, the DNA is TGTGCCAGCAGCTTAGCTCGGCTTAACTACGAGCAGTACTTC. Its translation is CASSLARLNYEQYF. V is TRBV7-9 and J is TRBJ2-7; D remains ambiguous. Germline CDR1 reads SEHNR; CDR2 reads FQNEAQ (reference sequence). This CDR3 region has 14 residues. Deletions cut 0 bases from V and 3 bases from J, with 9 bases between.

This clone came up once. The chain links TRBV28 to TRBJ1-5, with a tentative D call TRBD1 (5 bases). The CDR3 contains 15 residues. V lost 6 bases, J lost 0 bases, and 12 bases lay in between. Looked up from germline, CDR1 is MDHEN and CDR2 is SYDVKM. CDR3 residues: CASSPRAVSNQPQHF. Written as DNA, the CDR3 is TGTGCCAGCAGCCCCAGGGCGGTTAGCAATCAGCCCCAGCATTTT.

The V call is TRBV27, the J call TRBJ1-6; D is ambiguous. Germline CDR1 is MNHEY and CDR2 is SMNVEV (reference sequence). The CDR3 contains 15 residues. Trimming stripped 5 bases from V and 4 bases from J, with 12 bases between. The CDR3 DNA is TGTGCCAGCAGTCCCACGGGGTTTTATAATTCACCCCTCCACTTT. It yields the protein CASSPTGFYNSPLHF.

This clone was observed once. The chain uses TRBV7-2 and TRBJ2-7; 8 nucleotides agree with TRBD2. The germline V gene has CDR1 SGHTA and CDR2 FQGNSA. The CDR3 loop spans 14 amino acids. The V segment lost 4 bases and the J segment 6 bases; nucleotides outside the gene matches: 8. The CDR3 DNA is TGTGCCAGCAGCTCGGGGGGCAGCGGGGGCGAGCAGTACTTC. Its protein product is CASSSGGSGGEQYF.

V usage is TRBV7-2 and J usage is TRBJ2-7, with D possibly being TRBD1 (6 bases). The V gene lost 0 bases and the J gene lost 6 bases, with 18 bases spanning the gap. The CDR3 is 16 residues long. The germline gives CDR1 SGHTA, CDR2 FQGNSA. CDR3 coding DNA: TGTGCCAGCAGCTTAGCGTTCGCACAGGGTCCACTCGAGCAGTACTTC. Amino acids: CASSLAFAQGPLEQYF.

The J gene is TRBJ2-1, the V gene TRBV11-2; 9 positions agree with TRBD2. The CDR3 sequence is 15 residues long. The junction had 1 base not matched to a gene; V was cut back by 1 base and J by 3 bases. CDR1 and CDR2 (germline): SGHAT, FQNNGV. The CDR3 DNA follows: TGTGCCAGCAGCTTAGGACTAGCGGACTACAATGAGCAGTTCTTC. Protein: CASSLGLADYNEQFF.

In this sample, this clone turned up once. The chain combines TRBV11-2 with TRBJ2-5; D is tentatively TRBD1 or TRBD2 (5 bases each). Germline V CDR1 and CDR2: SGHAT, FQNNGV. CDR3 length equals 15 residues. Trimming shortened V by 4 bases and J by 2 bases, and 14 bases separated the two germline ends. The CDR3, as DNA: TGTGCCAGCAGCTCCCAGGGACCCTCTCAAGAGACCCAGTACTTC. As protein: CASSSQGPSQETQYF.

This chain links TRBV11-3 with TRBJ1-1; no firm D call. Trimming removed 5 bases from V and 9 bases from J, with 16 bases in between. This CDR3 has 13 residues. From germline, CDR1 is SGHNT and CDR2 YENEEA. In DNA form, the CDR3 reads TGTGCCAGCAGCGTTGAAGAGGAGTTTAAAGCTTTCTTT. This codes for CASSVEEEFKAFF.

The chain recombines TRBV7-2 with TRBJ2-7; TRBD1 aligns across 11 bases. CDR1 is SGHTA and CDR2 is FQGNSA in the germline V gene. The CDR3 loop spans 15 amino acids. V lost 4 bases to trimming and J lost 3 bases; unmatched junction nucleotides: 5. The CDR3, as DNA: TGTGCCAGCAGCTGGGACAGGGGGTTTCGCTACGAGCAGTACTTC. As protein: CASSWDRGFRYEQYF.

There are a few counts of this clone. The rearrangement joins TRBV7-7 to TRBJ2-2; 7 bases line up with TRBD2. There are 17 residues in the CDR3. Germline V gene data show CDR1 as SSHAT and CDR2 as FNYEAQ (reference sequence). Trimming at V came to 7 bases and at J to 4 bases, leaving 15 bases not matched to a gene. In nucleotides, the CDR3 is TGTGCCAGCATCCGCGGGAGACTCCAAATCCCCACCGGGGAGCTGTTTTTT. As protein: CASIRGRLQIPTGELFF.

The J gene is TRBJ1-3, the V gene TRBV4-1; D is undetermined. Germline V lookup: CDR1 MGHRA, CDR2 YSYEKL. The CDR3 extends over 14 amino acids. The V end was cut by 1 base, the J end by 0 bases, with 4 bases between. This CDR3 reads CASSQGNSGNTIYF. The DNA for the CDR3 is TGCGCCAGCAGCCAAGGCAACTCTGGAAACACCATATATTTT.

This chain uses TRBV5-4 with TRBJ2-3; TRBD2 matches at 8 bases. The length of the CDR3 is 16 residues. Germline V gene lookup returns CDR1 SGHNT and CDR2 YYREEE (reference sequence). Trimming took 4 bases from V and 5 from J; bases not matched to a gene: 12. The CDR3 spells CASSPDGGAVRDTQYF. CDR3 DNA sequence: TGTGCCAGCAGCCCTGACGGGGGGGCAGTTAGAGATACGCAGTATTTT. Filled out from reference TRBV5-4 and TRBJ2-3, the complete variable domain reads ETGVTQSPTHLIKTRGQQVTLRCSSQSGHNTVSWYQQALGQGPQFIFQYYREEENGRGNFPPRFSGLQFPNYSSELNVNALELDDSALYLCASSPDGGAVRDTQYFGPGTRLTVL.

This chain connects TRBV18 to TRBJ2-3, with D possibly TRBD2 on 6 matching bases. The CDR3 has 14 residues. Germline-derived CDR1 and CDR2 are KGHSH and LQKENI. Trimming stripped 3 bases from V and 4 bases from J, with 11 bases between. The CDR3 spells CASSPVLAADTQYF. CDR3 DNA: TGTGCCAGCTCACCCGTACTAGCTGCAGATACGCAGTATTTT.

In this sample, this clone turned up once. The chain uses TRBV7-2 and TRBJ2-2; D is unclear. The CDR3 length is 16 residues. Germline CDR1 reads SGHTA; CDR2 reads FQGNSA. Between the trimmed V and J ends, which lost 1 base and 4 bases, there was a span of 13 bases. The CDR3 protein is CASSLVVTFPTGELFF. CDR3 bases: TGTGCCAGCAGCTTAGTTGTCACTTTCCCCACCGGGGAGCTGTTTTTT.

The chain combines TRBV10-1 with TRBJ2-2; maybe TRBD1 (5 bases). V lost 3 bases and J 0 bases, leaving 8 bases between the germline ends. This CDR3 has 15 residues. Looked up from germline, CDR1 is WNHNN and CDR2 is SYGVQD (reference sequence). The CDR3 spells CASSDGAANTGELFF. The CDR3 DNA sequence: TGCGCCAGCAGTGATGGGGCAGCGAACACCGGGGAGCTGTTTTTT.

V and J are TRBV18 and TRBJ2-1, with 8 bases fitting TRBD2. V shed 2 bases and J 3 bases; nucleotides not matched to a gene: 3. CDR1 and CDR2 (germline): KGHSH, LQKENI. This CDR3 has 15 amino acids. This CDR3 is CASSPWAGGYNEQFF. In nucleotides, the CDR3 is TGTGCCAGCTCACCATGGGCGGGGGGCTACAATGAGCAGTTCTTC.

This sequence joins TRBV28 and TRBJ2-6, with D unclear. The V gene's germline CDR1 is MDHEN and CDR2 SYDVKM. V was shortened by 5 bases and J by 0 bases, with 11 bases between the two germline ends. The length of the CDR3 is 16 residues. The CDR3 spells CASSPYLGSGANVLTF. The CDR3 DNA is TGTGCCAGCAGTCCGTATTTGGGCTCTGGGGCCAACGTCCTGACTTTC.

The chain recombines TRBV10-2 with TRBJ1-1; a weak D match, TRBD1 (6 bases). The CDR3 contains 15 residues. Trimming removed 3 bases at V and 0 bases at J, with 11 bases between. Germline V CDR1 and CDR2: WSHSY, SAAADI. The CDR3 DNA follows: TGCGCCAGCAGTGACGCAGGGGTCATGAACACTGAAGCTTTCTTT. It encodes CASSDAGVMNTEAFF.

V usage is TRBV6-2 or TRBV6-3 and J usage is TRBJ2-3, with D perhaps given as TRBD1 or TRBD2 (5 bases each). The CDR3 is 12 residues long. V was trimmed by 6 bases and J by 10 bases, leaving 14 bases between them. Germline V gene lookup returns CDR1 MNHEY and CDR2 SVGEGT. As DNA, the CDR3 is TGTGCCAGCAGCATACTAGTGGGGGCGCAGTATTTT. Its translation: CASSILVGAQYF.

This chain links TRBV25-1 with TRBJ2-7; no clear D. Deletions cut 3 bases from V and 0 bases from J, with 12 bases between. The CDR3 is 15 amino acids. Looked up from germline, CDR1 is MGHDK and CDR2 is SYGVNS. DNA for the CDR3: TGTGCCAGCAGTGACACGGTATCGAGCTCCTACGAGCAGTACTTC. Its translation: CASSDTVSSSYEQYF.

This clone was observed a single time. The chain combines TRBV5-1 with TRBJ2-5; TRBD2 is a possible D gene (6 bases). The germline V gene encodes CDR1 SGHRS and CDR2 YFSETQ. The CDR3 is 12 amino acids. Trimming cost V 0 bases and J 13 bases, with 13 bases left between them. CDR3: CASSLEAGPRYF. The CDR3 DNA follows: TGCGCCAGCAGCTTGGAAGCGGGCCCTCGGTACTTC.